This T cell receptor (beta chain) was recovered during a study of a mutant IDH1 vaccine in newly diagnosed glioma. Study-level background: Before enrollment, patients got radiotherapy alone, temozolomide alone, or mostly the combination. Points from the study as a whole: Immune responses induced by vaccination arose in 93.3% of the patients.

Time point denoted: week 11, during vaccination. Every vaccination contained 300 ug of the mutant IDH1 20-mer peptide and was paired with topical imiquimod. Each astrocytoma in the donors was new, WHO grade 3 or 4, IDH1-mutant and ATRX-lost. In regard to this clone: Its antigen is as yet unknown.

The V gene's germline CDR1 is SGHDN and CDR2 FVKESK. V lost 0 bases to trimming and J lost 2 bases, with 9 bases between them. The CDR3 is made up of 15 amino acids. Using immunoSEQ multiplex PCR, the repertoire was profiled, and TCRdb retains in-frame clones only, with some absent. The sample shows 55,000 to 65,000 clones, around 80% of them seen only once. The sequence derives from a man aged 45-65 years with glioma. The sample consisted of PBMCs, taken from a glioma patient whose treatment included an IDH1 peptide vaccine. V usage is TRBV14 and J usage is TRBJ2-3; D uncertain. The CDR3: CASSQDQYTTDTQYF. The CDR3 DNA follows: TGTGCCAGCAGCCAAGACCAGTATACCACAGATACGCAGTATTTT.